This entry lists 15 T cell receptor beta chains sequenced from one sample in a study of blood T cell repertoires in COVID-19. Repertoires were generated with immunoSEQ multiplex PCR, while TCRdb's copy carries only in-frame clones and drops some. The sample contains some 240,000 clones, roughly 76% of which appear only once. The sequencing sample was made of peripheral blood. The receptor set was obtained from a woman of 80 years or more with COVID-19, enrolled during active disease.

The J gene is TRBJ1-2, the V gene TRBV4-1; maybe TRBD1 (6 bases). This CDR3 is 14 amino acids long. CDR1 and CDR2 (germline): MGHRA, YSYEKL. Trimming removed 5 bases from V and 2 bases from J, with 12 bases in between. CDR3 coding DNA: TGCGCCAGCAGCTCAGGGGCGACAAACTATGGCTACACCTTC. Residues: CASSSGATNYGYTF.

This chain links TRBV6-1 with TRBJ1-2, with a possible D match to TRBD1 (5 bases). V was shortened by 2 bases and J by 0 bases, with 10 bases between the two germline ends. Germline CDR1 is MNHNS and CDR2 is SASEGT. The CDR3 runs 15 residues. CDR3 in amino acids: CASSETGGANYGYTF. Here the CDR3 DNA reads TGTGCCAGCAGTGAAACGGGGGGAGCTAACTATGGCTACACCTTC.

The chain employs TRBV5-5 and TRBJ1-4; tentatively, D is TRBD1 (5 bases). CDR1 is SGHKS and CDR2 is YYEKEE in the germline V gene (reference sequence). V was cut by 4 bases and J by 3 bases, with 13 bases left in between. The CDR3 totals 15 residues. CDR3: CASSLSGDPNEKLFF. CDR3 sequence (DNA): TGTGCCAGCAGCCTGTCGGGGGATCCTAATGAAAAACTGTTTTTT.

The rearrangement joins TRBV24-1 to TRBJ1-2; weak D call: TRBD1 (6 bases). V gave up 7 bases and J gave up 4 bases, with 12 bases separating them. The CDR3 totals 13 residues. The germline CDR1 and CDR2 sequences are KGHDR and SFDVKD. DNA of the CDR3: TGTGCCACCAGCTCGGGGGGGCCCTATGGCTACACCTTC. This sequence encodes CATSSGGPYGYTF.

J is TRBJ1-1 and V is TRBV10-1, with 8 bases identical to TRBD1. From germline, CDR1 is WNHNN and CDR2 SYGVQD (reference sequence). CDR3 length: 13 residues. V lost 8 bases to trimming and J lost 1 base; unmatched junction nucleotides: 3. The CDR3 protein is CASQGQANTEAFF. In DNA form, the CDR3 reads TGCGCCAGCCAGGGACAGGCGAACACTGAAGCTTTCTTT.

This clone was seen a single time. V is TRBV14 and J is TRBJ1-2; a possible D gene is TRBD1 (5 bases). Trimming removed 4 bases at V and 4 bases at J, with 13 bases between. Germline lookup yields CDR1 SGHDN and CDR2 FVKESK. The CDR3 spans 14 residues. In nucleotides, the CDR3 is TGTGCCAGCAGCCCCCCCGGGGGGGGCTATGGCTACACCTTC. Translating it yields CASSPPGGGYGYTF.

The chain links TRBV6-5 to TRBJ1-5; D is possibly TRBD1 (5 bases). The V end was cut by 5 bases, the J end by 4 bases, with 12 bases between. The germline CDR1 and CDR2 sequences are MNHEY and SVGAGI. This CDR3 comprises 14 residues. The CDR3 reads CASSIAGGNQPQHF. CDR3 nucleotides: TGTGCCAGCAGTATCGCGGGGGGTAATCAGCCCCAGCATTTT.

The chain joins TRBV5-1 to TRBJ1-2, with 8 bases identical to TRBD1. The CDR3 covers 19 residues. Per germline, CDR1 SGHRS and CDR2 YFSETQ. Trimming cost V 4 bases and J 0 bases; bases outside gene matches: 17. The CDR3 coding sequence is TGCGCCAGCAGCCCCCATTGGTCCGACAGGGGATCGGCTAACTATGGCTACACCTTC. This codes for CASSPHWSDRGSANYGYTF. Together with reference TRBV5-1 and TRBJ1-2, the CDR3 gives the full variable domain: KAGVTQTPRYLIKTRGQQVTLSCSPISGHRSVSWYQQTPGQGLQFLFEYFSETQRNKGNFPGRFSGRQFSNSRSEMNVSTLELGDSALYLCASSPHWSDRGSANYGYTFGSGTRLTVV.

This clone has a handful of counts. The chain employs TRBV6-2 or TRBV6-3 and TRBJ1-4; possibly TRBD1 for D (5 bases). CDR3 length: 15 amino acids. V shed 7 bases and J shed 2 bases, with 14 bases lying between them. Germline V gene sequence: CDR1 MNHEY, CDR2 SVGEGT. The CDR3 is CASTPWGRTNEKLFF. As DNA, the CDR3 is TGTGCCAGCACCCCATGGGGCAGGACTAATGAAAAACTGTTTTTT.

V gene TRBV5-1 combines with J gene TRBJ1-5; the D gene is possibly TRBD1 (6 bases). Trimming took off 1 base at V and 1 base at J, with 9 bases between the two ends. This CDR3 is built from 15 residues. Germline CDR1 reads SGHRS; CDR2 reads YFSETQ. The CDR3 loop reads CASSLTGLSNQPQHF. CDR3 in DNA: TGCGCCAGCAGCTTGACAGGGTTGAGCAATCAGCCCCAGCATTTT.

This sequence joins TRBV15 and TRBJ1-4, with D possibly TRBD1 on 5 matching bases. Germline CDR1 reads LNHNV; CDR2 reads YYDKDF (reference sequence). The CDR3 loop spans 14 amino acids. Trimming took 9 bases from V and 1 from J, leaving 12 bases between them. The CDR3 is CATKRQLTNEKLFF. CDR3 coding DNA: TGTGCCACAAAGAGACAGCTAACTAATGAAAAACTGTTTTTT.

This clone came up once. This chain joins TRBV6-5 and TRBJ2-3; tentative D call: TRBD2 (6 bases). Germline loops: CDR1 MNHEY, CDR2 SVGAGI. Trimming pared 8 bases from V and 2 bases from J, leaving 17 bases between. This CDR3 has 15 amino acids. The CDR3 DNA reads as TGTGCCAGCTTCCTCCGAGGGGACTCCACAGATACGCAGTATTTT. It codes for CASFLRGDSTDTQYF.

About this clone itself: The same CDR3 arises from other DNA sequences in this sample as well. The chain recombines TRBV5-1 with TRBJ2-7; 12 bases align to TRBD2. Losses at the gene ends were 4 bases for V and 2 bases for J; bases not matched to a gene: 1. The germline gives CDR1 SGHRS, CDR2 YFSETQ. The CDR3 has 14 residues. The CDR3 nucleotides read TGCGCCAGCAGCCTAGCGGGAGGGCCCTACGAGCAGTACTTC. It translates to CASSLAGGPYEQYF.

This chain links TRBV15 with TRBJ2-3; perhaps TRBD1 as D (6 bases). V was shortened by 3 bases and J by 2 bases, with 18 bases between the two germline ends. In germline, CDR1 is LNHNV, CDR2 YYDKDF (reference sequence). The CDR3 consists of 17 residues. CDR3 sequence: CATSRGAGTIVTDTQYF. The CDR3 DNA is TGTGCCACCAGCAGGGGGGCCGGCACTATCGTCACAGATACGCAGTATTTT.

This clone has a single count. The V gene is TRBV18, the J gene TRBJ1-4, with D unresolved. V lost 3 bases and J 1 base, leaving 9 bases between the germline ends. The CDR3 extends over 15 amino acids. The germline V gene encodes CDR1 KGHSH and CDR2 LQKENI. The CDR3 DNA is TGTGCCAGCTCACCCGAGGATCGAACTAATGAAAAACTGTTTTTT. It specifies CASSPEDRTNEKLFF.